Shown below are 30 T cell receptor beta chains from a single sample sequenced in a study of early T cells in non-severe SARS-CoV-2 infection. A single record per CDR3 protein comes from TCRdb applying MiXCR to the 5' RACE reads. The sample carries about 58,000 distinct CDR3 sequences, about 12% recorded once. Sequenced sample: whole blood. All receptors come from an adult who was a healthcare worker with PCR-confirmed SARS-CoV-2 infection or an uninfected control (not recorded which).

The rearrangement joins TRBV7-2 to TRBJ1-1; D is unresolved. The V end was cut by 5 bases, the J end by 0 bases, with 13 bases between. The CDR3 runs to 15 residues. Germline CDR1 is SGHTA and CDR2 is FQGNSA. The CDR3 here is CASSPQKTLNTEAFF. The CDR3 DNA follows: TGTGCCAGCAGCCCCCAGAAGACCTTGAACACTGAAGCTTTCTTT.

This chain connects TRBV10-2 to TRBJ1-1; TRBD1 matches 8 bases. The V gene's germline CDR1 is WSHSY and CDR2 SAAADI. J lost 8 bases, V lost 6 bases, and 5 bases had no gene match. CDR3 length: 12 residues. In DNA form, the CDR3 reads TGCGCCAGCAGCAGGACAGGGAGAGAAGCTTTCTTT. This sequence encodes CASSRTGREAFF.

A few counts support this clonotype. This sequence joins TRBV5-4 and TRBJ2-3; D remains ambiguous. From germline, CDR1 is SGHNT and CDR2 YYREEE (reference sequence). The CDR3 totals 14 residues. V was shortened by 1 base and J by 4 bases, with 10 bases between the two germline ends. CDR3 nucleotide sequence: TGTGCCAGCAGCTTGACCAGAAGGGCAGATACGCAGTATTTT. This sequence encodes CASSLTRRADTQYF.

This clonotype has a handful of counts. The chain combines TRBV7-9 with TRBJ2-5; D not resolved. V gave up 1 base and J gave up 5 bases, with 11 bases separating them. This CDR3 spans 14 amino acids. Germline CDR1 and CDR2: SEHNR and FQNEAQ (reference sequence). CDR3: CASSLEVGAETQYF. CDR3 DNA sequence: TGTGCCAGCAGCTTAGAAGTGGGCGCGGAGACCCAGTACTTC. Full variable domain (missing parts from reference TRBV7-9 and TRBJ2-5): DTGVSQNPRHKITKRGQNVTFRCDPISEHNRLYWYRQTLGQGPEFLTYFQNEAQLEKSRLLSDRFSAERPKGSFSTLEIQRTEQGDSAMYLCASSLEVGAETQYFGPGTRLLVL.

The chain links TRBV12-3 or TRBV12-4 to TRBJ2-3; perhaps TRBD2 as D (5 bases). This CDR3 spans 17 amino acids. V gave up 4 bases and J gave up 2 bases, with 19 bases separating them. The CDR3 coding sequence is TGTGCCAGCAGTTCGCGGCGGGCGGAGGTACCCACAGATACGCAGTATTTT. It encodes CASSSRRAEVPTDTQYF.

This clonotype occurred many times. The V call is TRBV10-3, the J call TRBJ2-2; D remains unclear. V was trimmed by 2 bases and J by 5 bases, leaving 9 bases between them. CDR1 is ENHRY, CDR2 SYGVKD, per germline. The CDR3 totals 14 residues. The CDR3 region has the DNA TGTGCCATCAGTGAGGAACAGATTACCGGGGAGCTGTTTTTT. Residues: CAISEEQITGELFF.

The table lists this clonotype with a few counts. This sequence joins TRBV28 and TRBJ1-2, with 9 bases identical to TRBD1. V shed 8 bases and J 10 bases; nucleotides not matched to a gene: 8. This CDR3 is built from 12 residues. CDR1 and CDR2 (germline): MDHEN, SYDVKM. The CDR3 reads CASLEGQGVYTF. DNA of the CDR3: TGTGCCAGCTTAGAGGGACAGGGAGTCTACACCTTC.

On this clonotype: The junction shows a germline mismatch at one end, possibly a read error. J is TRBJ2-5 and V is TRBV25-1; 7 bases match TRBD2. There are 14 residues in the CDR3. CDR1 is MGHDK and CDR2 is SYGVNS in the germline V gene. CDR3 nucleotides: TGTGGCAGCAGTACGGGAGTAAGGGAGGGGACCCAGTACTTC. The encoded protein is CGSSTGVREGTQYF.

This clonotype was seen repeatedly, ten times or more. This sequence joins TRBV10-2 and TRBJ2-5, with 8 bases lining up with TRBD1. Trimming at V came to 2 bases and at J to 3 bases, leaving 5 bases not matched to a gene. Germline lookup yields CDR1 WSHSY and CDR2 SAAADI. The length of the CDR3 is 15 residues. The chain's CDR3 is CASSENRGRKETQYF. The DNA for the CDR3 is TGCGCCAGCAGTGAGAACAGGGGGAGGAAAGAGACCCAGTACTTC.

This clonotype showed up just a few times. The gene calls are TRBV3-1 and TRBJ2-5, with D maybe TRBD2 (5 bases). V was pared by 3 bases and J by 5 bases, with 13 bases between. Per germline, CDR1 LGHDT and CDR2 YNNKEL (reference sequence). This CDR3 region has 14 residues. The CDR3 DNA reads TGTGCCAGCAGCCAGCTTACTAGAGGCGAGACCCAGTACTTC. Translation: CASSQLTRGETQYF.

This clonotype was seen ten or more times. For the CDR3, the DNA is TGCAGCGTCGGTCCCGGGACAGGGTCTAACTATGGCTACACCTTC. Protein product: CSVGPGTGSNYGYTF. V and J are TRBV29-1 and TRBJ1-2; 9 bases line up with TRBD1. The CDR3 is 15 residues long. The V segment lost 6 bases and the J segment 0 bases; nucleotides outside the gene matches: 8. Germline CDR1 SQVTM, CDR2 ANQGSEA.

With regard to this clonotype: This sequence may be a read error, since a much larger clone differs from it by one base. The chain carries TRBV11-3 and TRBJ2-1; 10 positions agree with TRBD2. Germline V gene data show CDR1 as SGHNT and CDR2 as YENEEA. This CDR3 is 15 amino acids long. CDR3 nucleotides: TGTGTCAGCAGCGCAAGGACTAGCGGCCACAATGAGCAGTTCTTC. This codes for CVSSARTSGHNEQFF.

Only a few counts were recorded for this clonotype. This may stem from a read error, because a much larger clone lies one nucleotide away. This rearrangement joins TRBV11-2 to TRBJ2-5, with D perhaps matching TRBD1 or TRBD2 (5 bases each). Germline V gene lookup returns CDR1 SGHAT and CDR2 FQNNGV. V lost 5 bases to trimming and J lost 1 base, with 8 bases between them. This CDR3 has 13 amino acids. CDR3 region: CASSRGPQETQYF. The CDR3 DNA sequence: TGTGCCAGCAGCCGGGGCCCCCAAGAGACCCAGTACTTC.

The rearrangement links TRBV11-1 to TRBJ2-7; 7 bases map to TRBD2. V dropped 5 bases and J dropped 1; count of bases not matched to a gene: 5. Germline values: CDR1 SGHAT, CDR2 FQDESV (reference sequence). The CDR3 runs to 14 residues. CDR3 bases: TGTGCCAGCAGCAATAGCGGGCGGTCCTACGAGCAGTACTTC. This sequence encodes CASSNSGRSYEQYF.

This clonotype occurred a few times. The CDR3 protein is CASSLAVTVAKNIQYF. The CDR3 DNA reads as TGTGCCAGCAGCTTAGCGGTCACCGTAGCCAAAAACATTCAGTACTTC. This chain joins TRBV7-9 and TRBJ2-4; no reliable D call. Trimming removed 0 bases at V and 0 bases at J, with 9 bases between. The CDR3 is 16 residues long. CDR1 is SEHNR, CDR2 FQNEAQ, per germline (reference sequence).

The genes are TRBV4-2 and TRBJ1-1; D is unresolved. V lost 2 bases, J lost 3 bases, and 16 bases lay in between. Germline loops: CDR1 LGHNA, CDR2 YNFKEQ. This CDR3 has 16 residues. The CDR3 sequence: CASSQFPDAEHTEAFF. The CDR3 bases are TGTGCCAGCAGCCAATTTCCCGACGCAGAACACACTGAAGCTTTCTTT.

In this sample, this clonotype turned up a few times. The chain has TRBV6-2 or TRBV6-3 and TRBJ1-2; 7 bases agree with TRBD1. The germline V gene has CDR1 MNHEY and CDR2 SVGEGT. The length of the CDR3 is 13 residues. Trimming at V came to 6 bases and at J to 4 bases, leaving 5 bases not matched to a gene. The CDR3 region has the DNA TGTGCCAGCAGCGGGACAGTTGCCTATGGCTACACCTTC. It specifies CASSGTVAYGYTF.

In its sample, this clonotype was seen many times. CDR3 amino acids: CASSQGIIRTSGKETQYF. Here the CDR3 DNA reads TGCGCCAGCAGCCAAGGAATTATAAGGACTAGCGGGAAAGAGACCCAGTACTTC. The chain has TRBV4-3 and TRBJ2-5, with TRBD2 matching 12 bases. CDR1 and CDR2 from the germline V gene are LGHNA and YSLEER. This CDR3 region has 18 residues. V trimming: 1 base; J trimming: 3 bases; junction bases outside the gene matches: 9.

V usage is TRBV7-2 and J usage is TRBJ1-4; the D is unclear. Trimming cost V 2 bases and J 4 bases, with 5 bases left between them. Germline loops: CDR1 SGHTA, CDR2 FQGNSA. The CDR3 consists of 13 residues. The CDR3 loop is CASSLWINEKLFF. In DNA, the CDR3 is TGTGCCAGCAGCTTATGGATTAATGAAAAACTGTTTTTT.

This chain joins TRBV20-1 and TRBJ1-1, with a tentative D call TRBD1 (6 bases). The CDR3 runs to 13 residues. The germline V and J ends were trimmed by 6 bases and 1 base, with 12 bases remaining between them. Germline assignment: CDR1 DFQATT and CDR2 SNEGSKA (reference sequence). In DNA, the CDR3 is TGCAGTGCCCTACAGGGTGGGAACACTGAAGCTTTCTTT. This codes for CSALQGGNTEAFF.

This clonotype was detected ten times or more. This rearrangement joins TRBV29-1 to TRBJ1-1; tentatively, D is TRBD1 (5 bases). V was clipped by 3 bases and J by 4 bases, with 12 bases between them. The CDR3 consists of 13 residues. The germline gives CDR1 SQVTM, CDR2 ANQGSEA. Here the CDR3 reads CSVDKSGGTEAFF. CDR3 nucleotides: TGCAGCGTTGATAAGTCCGGGGGCACTGAAGCTTTCTTT.

This clonotype was counted a few times. J is TRBJ1-2 and V is TRBV30; no definite D call. The germline gives CDR1 GTSNPN, CDR2 SVGIG (reference sequence). The CDR3 has 12 amino acids. Trimming stripped 1 base from V and 8 bases from J, with 11 bases between. The CDR3 nucleotides are TGTGCCTGGAGTGGAGGCAGGTTGGGCTACACCTTC. Translated: CAWSGGRLGYTF.

This clonotype was seen a handful of times. CDR3 DNA sequence: TGTGCCAGTAGCACAGGCCCCCTGGGTTCCTACGAGCAGTACTTC. It translates to CASSTGPLGSYEQYF. The chain is built from TRBV19 and TRBJ2-7; D is possibly TRBD1 (5 bases). The germline gives CDR1 LNHDA, CDR2 SQIVND (reference sequence). Trimming removed 6 bases from V and 1 base from J, with 16 bases in between. CDR3 length: 15 amino acids. Variable domain in full (rest from reference TRBV19 and TRBJ2-7): DGGITQSPKYLFRKEGQNVTLSCEQNLNHDAMYWYRQDPGQGLRLIYYSQIVNDFQKGDIAEGYSVSREKKESFPLTVTSAQKNPTAFYLCASSTGPLGSYEQYFGPGTRLTVT.

This clonotype was counted only a few times. In nucleotides, the CDR3 is TGTGCCAGCTCACCAACTAGCGTCGATACGCAGTATTTT. Residues: CASSPTSVDTQYF. The chain employs TRBV18 and TRBJ2-3; TRBD2 matches 7 bases. The junction had 2 bases not matched to a gene; V was cut back by 2 bases and J by 6 bases. CDR1 is KGHSH and CDR2 is LQKENI in the germline V gene. The CDR3 has 13 amino acids.

This clonotype turned up a few times. V gene TRBV5-5 combines with J gene TRBJ1-1, with TRBD1 matching 7 bases. Germline V lookup: CDR1 SGHKS, CDR2 YYEKEE (reference sequence). This CDR3 is built from 16 residues. With 1 base clipped from V and 1 base from J, the junction kept 7 bases outside the gene matches. The CDR3 region has the DNA TGTGCCAGCAGCTTGTCACCCACAGGGGCGAACACTGAAGCTTTCTTT. Its protein is CASSLSPTGANTEAFF.

This clonotype was counted at least ten times. This chain joins TRBV11-2 and TRBJ1-3; D unclear. Germline CDR1 and CDR2: SGHAT and FQNNGV. V was trimmed by 3 bases and J by 0 bases, leaving 6 bases between them. The CDR3 contains 14 residues. CDR3 nucleotide sequence: TGTGCCAGCAGCTTCCGGAGCTCTGGAAACACCATATATTTT. Encoded protein: CASSFRSSGNTIYF.

This clonotype was counted only a few times. DNA for the CDR3: TGTGCCAGTACAAGCGGGGGGGCAGATACGCAGTATTTT. It is translated as CASTSGGADTQYF. The chain combines TRBV19 with TRBJ2-3, with 10 nucleotides matching TRBD2. Germline CDR1 reads LNHDA; CDR2 reads SQIVND (reference sequence). Trimming took 7 bases from V and 4 from J; bases not matched to a gene: 2. This CDR3 comprises 13 residues.

In this sample, this clonotype turned up many times. The rearrangement uses TRBV18 and TRBJ1-4; D remains unclear. Germline CDR1 is KGHSH and CDR2 is LQKENI. With 2 bases removed from V and 0 bases from J, the gap between germline ends came to 13 bases. The CDR3 loop spans 17 amino acids. The CDR3 region has the DNA TGTGCCAGCTCACCAGTTACCGACGGTGCAACTAATGAAAAACTGTTTTTT. It is translated as CASSPVTDGATNEKLFF. Drawing the rest from reference TRBV18 and TRBJ1-4, the complete variable domain is NAGVMQNPRHLVRRRGQEARLRCSPMKGHSHVYWYRQLPEEGLKFMVYLQKENIIDESGMPKERFSAEFPKEGPSILRIQQVVRGDSAAYFCASSPVTDGATNEKLFFGSGTQLSVL.

This clonotype was seen ten or more times. This chain connects TRBV11-2 to TRBJ2-5; 7 bases map to TRBD1. The CDR3 spans 13 residues. J lost 1 base, V lost 8 bases, and 4 bases had no gene match. The germline gives CDR1 SGHAT, CDR2 FQNNGV. CDR3 coding DNA: TGTGCCAGCGAGAGGGGGCCCCAAGAGACCCAGTACTTC. Translation: CASERGPQETQYF.

This clonotype showed up many times. V and J are TRBV20-1 and TRBJ1-1; D possibly corresponds to TRBD1 (6 bases). CDR1 DFQATT and CDR2 SNEGSKA come from the germline V gene (reference sequence). V dropped 6 bases and J dropped 0 bases, with 14 bases sitting between them. The CDR3 totals 14 residues. DNA for the CDR3: TGCAGTGCCACCGGCGGGGGCCTGAACACTGAAGCTTTCTTT. It is translated as CSATGGGLNTEAFF.